This T cell receptor beta chain was sequenced for a study of cytomegalovirus exposure and HLA in healthy donors. The donors were part of the approximately 120-subject validation cohort, which stood apart from the approximately 640-subject first cohort. The table came from immunoSEQ multiplex PCR; TCRdb's copy has only in-frame clones and leaves some out. The sample lists 200,000 to 300,000 clones, roughly 88% occurring once. The CDR3 runs 13 residues. Per germline, CDR1 LNHNV and CDR2 YYDKDF (reference sequence). J gave up 6 bases and V 8 bases, and 7 bases lay outside the gene matches. This chain links TRBV15 with TRBJ2-7; TRBD1 matches at 10 bases. The sample was PBMCs. The sequence derives from a woman in her twenties or thirties in good health and CMV-seronegative. This CDR3 is CATSGQGGVEQYF. In DNA, the CDR3 is TGTGCCACCTCTGGACAGGGGGGGGTCGAGCAGTACTTC.